This T cell receptor (beta chain) was identified during a study of T cells in tumors after PD-1 blockade. Study background: A subset received ongoing vismodegib 150 mg daily alongside anti-PD-1 therapy.

The CDR3 runs to 13 residues. The J segment lost 8 bases and the V segment lost 5 bases, leaving 7 bases of the junction unmatched. The V gene's germline CDR1 is MNHEY and CDR2 SMNVEV (reference sequence). Here immunoSEQ multiplex PCR was the method, and the copy in TCRdb shows in-frame clones only, minus some. The data show about 59,000 clones, with over 75% seen just once and under 15% held by the top ten. The TCR sequence derives from a human donor with basal cell carcinoma. The chain links TRBV27 to TRBJ1-2; 8 bases are a match to TRBD1. The sample consisted of PBMCs, taken before anti-PD-1 treatment. CDR3 nucleotide sequence: TGTGCCAGCAGTACCCGGACAGGGTACGGCTACACCTTC. This gives the protein CASSTRTGYGYTF.